This T cell receptor (beta chain) was recorded in a study of blood T cell repertoires in COVID-19. Across the whole study: Samples of COVID-19 (acute and convalescent) were obtained from the United States, Italy and Spain. The cDNA or gDNA used as material had been derived from T cells, B-cell-depleted T cells, or PBMCs.

The junction had 6 bases not matched to a gene; V was cut back by 7 bases and J by 5 bases. CDR1 SQVTM and CDR2 ANQGSEA come from the germline V gene. The CDR3 covers 13 residues. Clones were read by immunoSEQ multiplex PCR, and TCRdb kept only the in-frame ones, dropping some. The repertoire consists of some 490,000 clones, with about 88% occurring once and the leading ten covering approximately 8%. The sample holds one count of this clone. The sample taken for sequencing was PBMCs or T cells enriched from blood (not recorded which). The chain combines TRBV29-1 with TRBJ1-4; 8 bases line up with TRBD1. This receptor was taken from a woman aged 55-70 years who had recovered from COVID-19. The CDR3 region has the DNA TGCAGCGCTTTACAGGGGGGGAATGAAAAACTGTTTTTT. As protein: CSALQGGNEKLFF.